A selection of T cell receptor beta chains follows, all from one sample in a study of PD-L1 blockade in urothelial cancer. Using immunoSEQ multiplex PCR, the repertoire was profiled, and TCRdb retains in-frame clones only, with some absent. The table has tens of thousands of clones, nearly 90% seen once. Sequences were derived from PBMCs, sampled around atezolizumab (anti-PD-L1) treatment. These receptor sequences come from a man in his sixties with urothelial cancer. The CDR3 runs from the conserved cysteine through the conserved F or W. The order of the fields is clone size, V gene, J gene, D gene, CDR3 DNA, CDR3 protein. D genes are given only for firm matches. For some rows the clone size is stated as once, few or many, or as a class when expanded; others skip it.

>NA|TRBV6-6|TRBJ1-5|NA
TGTGCCAGCAGTTACTTGTTTCTTAGCAATCAGCCCCAGCATTTT
CASSYLFLSNQPQHF
>few|TRBV5-8|TRBJ1-6|TRBD1
TGTGCCAGCAGCTTGGACAGGGGGAATAATTCACCCCTCCACTTT
CASSLDRGNNSPLHF
>NA|TRBV5-6|TRBJ2-6|NA
TGTGCCAGTCGTTACAGGAGCTCTGGGGCCAACGTCCTGACTTTC
CASRYRSSGANVLTF
>few|TRBV7-2|TRBJ2-4|NA
TGTGCCAGCAGTTCACAGGGAAAAAACATTCAGTACTTC
CASSSQGKNIQYF
>few|TRBV9|TRBJ1-6|NA
TGTGCCAGCAGCGTTGGGGGGAATTCACCCCTCCACTTT
CASSVGGNSPLHF
>NA|TRBV10-3|TRBJ1-1|NA
TGTGCCATCAGGGACAGCGCTGAAGCTTTCTTT
CAIRDSAEAFF
>few|TRBV2|TRBJ2-2|NA
TGTGCCAGCAGGTCACAGGGAAACACCGGGGAGCTGTTTTTT
CASRSQGNTGELFF
>NA|TRBV5-1|TRBJ2-7|TRBD2
TGCGCCAGCAGCTTGGTGGTAGCGGGGGCCTACGAGCAGTACTTC
CASSLVVAGAYEQYF
>NA|TRBV6-1|TRBJ1-3|NA
TGTGCCAGCAGTGAAAGCTTGGGAAACACCATATATTTT
CASSESLGNTIYF
>NA|TRBV10-3|TRBJ1-4|TRBD1
TGTGCCATCAGTGAGAATCCAGGGACAGGGAATGAAAAACTGTTTTTT
CAISENPGTGNEKLFF
>NA|TRBV28|TRBJ2-3|NA
TGTGCCAGCAGCGTAATCCTCAGCGGAGACATAACAGATACGCAGTATTTT
CASSVILSGDITDTQYF
>NA|TRBV5-1|TRBJ1-4|NA
TGCGCCAGCAGTGCAGAAACTAATGAAAAACTGTTTTTT
CASSAETNEKLFF
>few|TRBV9|TRBJ1-2|TRBD1
TGTGCCAGCAGCGCGGGACAGGGGGCGGTTGGCTACACCTTC
CASSAGQGAVGYTF
>NA|TRBV7-9|TRBJ2-3|NA
TGTGCCAAGGGAGGACCCCCAGATACGCAGTATTTT
CAKGGPPDTQYF
>NA|TRBV19|TRBJ1-6|TRBD1
TGTGCCAGTACCCGGACAGGGATTTCACCCCTCCACTTT
CASTRTGISPLHF
>NA|TRBV4-1|TRBJ1-6|TRBD1
TGCGCCAGCGCCCCGGACAGGGAAAATAATTCGCCCCTCCACTTT
CASAPDRENNSPLHF
>NA|TRBV6-5|TRBJ1-5|NA
TGTGCCAGCAGCACAGGGAACCAGCCCCAGCATTTT
CASSTGNQPQHF
>NA|TRBV29-1|TRBJ2-5|TRBD1
TGCAGCGTTGAAGATCCGGGGACAGGGGACATGAAGACCCAGTACTTC
CSVEDPGTGDMKTQYF
>NA|TRBV27|TRBJ1-1|NA
TGTGCCAGCAGTTTAGGTCTTGGGGGCCTGAACACTGAAGCTTTCTTT
CASSLGLGGLNTEAFF
>NA|TRBV10-3|TRBJ2-7|TRBD2
TGTGCCATTACCCCGACTAGCGGCAGCTACGAGCAGTACTTC
CAITPTSGSYEQYF
>NA|TRBV6-4|TRBJ1-5|NA
TGTGCCAGCGGAAGGACAGTGCAAGATCAGCCCCAGCATTTT
CASGRTVQDQPQHF
>NA|TRBV5-6|TRBJ2-3|NA
TGTGCCAGCAGCTTCGGGGTCGCAGATACGCAGTATTTT
CASSFGVADTQYF
>once|TRBV5-1|TRBJ2-5|NA
TGCGCCAGCAGCTGGGGCCGGGGGCAAGAGACCCAGTACTTC
CASSWGRGQETQYF
>NA|TRBV6-1|TRBJ2-7|NA
TGTGCCAGCAGCCCACCTCCGGGACAAGCCTACGAGCAGTACTTC
CASSPPPGQAYEQYF
>NA|TRBV5-1|TRBJ1-5|NA
TGCGCCAGCAGTCAGGGGACCGGCAATCAGCCCCAGCATTTT
CASSQGTGNQPQHF
>NA|TRBV28|TRBJ2-7|NA
TGTGCCAGCAGTCCACAGCCCTCCCACGAGCAGTACTTC
CASSPQPSHEQYF
>once|TRBV5-1|TRBJ2-7|TRBD2
TGCGCCAGCAGCTTGGGGACTAGCGGGGTTAGCTCCTACGAGCAGTACTTC
CASSLGTSGVSSYEQYF
>NA|TRBV20-1|TRBJ2-3|NA
TGCAGTGCTCGGGAGCAGGGGCAGTATTTT
CSAREQGQYF
>NA|TRBV28|TRBJ1-5|TRBD1
TGTGCCAGCAGTATCCGGGACAGGGGTGATTTTGGCAATCAGCCCCAGCATTTT
CASSIRDRGDFGNQPQHF
>NA|TRBV6-5|TRBJ1-5|TRBD1
TGTGCCAGCAGTTACTCGCGAGGGGGCGGGCAGCCCCAGCATTTT
CASSYSRGGGQPQHF
>NA|TRBV4-2|TRBJ2-3|TRBD2
TGTGCCAGCAGCCATTCCGCTAGCGGGGGAAACACAGATACGCAGTATTTT
CASSHSASGGNTDTQYF
>NA|TRBV7-2|TRBJ2-7|TRBD2
TGTGCCAGCAGACCTCAAACTAGCGGCCCCTACGAGCAGTACTTC
CASRPQTSGPYEQYF
>NA|TRBV11-2|TRBJ1-2|NA
TGTGCCAGCAGCTTAGAATCAGGGGTTGGTGGCTACACCTTC
CASSLESGVGGYTF
>NA|TRBV19|TRBJ2-7|TRBD2
TGTGCCAGTAGTAGCGAATCTAGCGGGGGGGCCTACGAGCAGTACTTC
CASSSESSGGAYEQYF
>NA|TRBV20-1|TRBJ1-2|NA
TGCAGTGCTACAGGGAACTATGGCTACACCTTC
CSATGNYGYTF
>NA|TRBV4-3|TRBJ1-3|NA
TGCGCCAGCAGCCCAGAGGGAGCAACGGGAAACACCATATATTTT
CASSPEGATGNTIYF
>NA|TRBV6-1|TRBJ1-2|NA
TGTGCCAGCAGTGAATCACCGGGGGGTGGCTACACCTTC
CASSESPGGGYTF
>NA|TRBV7-8|TRBJ2-5|NA
TGTGCCAGCAGCTTACTTACTTCCTATAACATGGAGGGGACCCAGTACTTC
CASSLLTSYNMEGTQYF
>NA|TRBV7-2|TRBJ2-3|TRBD2
TGTGCCAGCAGCTCACCTGGACTAGCGGGGGGATCCACAGATACGCAGTATTTT
CASSSPGLAGGSTDTQYF
>NA|TRBV18|TRBJ2-2|NA
TGTGCCAGCTCACCACGTTCAGCGAACACCGGGGAGCTGTTTTTT
CASSPRSANTGELFF
>NA|TRBV5-6|TRBJ2-3|TRBD1
TGTGCCAGCGGAACAGGGGGTCCGCAGTATTTT
CASGTGGPQYF
>NA|TRBV5-6|TRBJ1-4|TRBD1
TGTGCCAGCAGCTACAGGACAGGGTCGTGGGAAAAACTGTTTTTT
CASSYRTGSWEKLFF
>once|TRBV5-4|TRBJ2-3|TRBD2
TGTGCCAGCAGCCCAGCTTCAGCGGGGGACAACGGGGCAGATACGCAGTATTTT
CASSPASAGDNGADTQYF
>NA|TRBV9|TRBJ2-5|NA
TGTGCCAGCAGCGCCTCCCAGGGGGAGACCCAGTACTTC
CASSASQGETQYF
>NA|TRBV28|TRBJ2-1|NA
TGTGCCAGCACTGACGGAGGGAGCTCCTACAATGAGCAGTTCTTC
CASTDGGSSYNEQFF
>NA|TRBV7-9|TRBJ1-1|NA
TGTGCCAGCAGCTTAGACGGACACATCATGGGGGCTTTCTTT
CASSLDGHIMGAFF
>NA|TRBV5-6|TRBJ1-6|TRBD1
TGTGCCAGCAGCTTGAGCAGGGGGCGAGGGTCACCCCTCCACTTT
CASSLSRGRGSPLHF